This TCR beta chain was observed in a study of blood T cells in healthy people across ages. Background on the study: Capturing about one barcoded beta molecule per two T cells was achieved by template switching. Study-wide findings and caveats: Reliance upon unsorted PBMCs precluded definitive naive versus antigen-experienced comparison.

The sample providers were healthy Caucasian people from Russia, aged roughly 6 to 95. Primed by a sample-barcoded 5' primer and a J-beta primer mix, a second PCR proceeded for about 7 to 12 cycles. TCRdb used MiXCR to reprocess the 5' RACE reads, holding one entry per CDR3 protein. The sample has 950,000 to 1,200,000 distinct CDR3 sequences; 35% to 45% are singletons. As regards this clonotype: Its antigen is not identified.

This CDR3 is 15 amino acids long. Germline loops: CDR1 KGHDR, CDR2 SFDVKD. The trim removed 4 bases at V and 5 bases at J, leaving 7 bases unmatched. The TCR sequence derives from a young man in good health. The J gene is TRBJ2-1, the V gene TRBV24-1; 7 nucleotides line up with TRBD1. The sample taken for sequencing was blood. The CDR3 DNA sequence: TGTGCCACCAGTGAAAGCCGGGACAGCAACAATGAGCAGTTCTTC. Amino acids: CATSESRDSNNEQFF.